Sequencing of this T cell receptor (beta chain) was carried out in a study of blood T cell repertoires in COVID-19. On the study more broadly: Samples taken during acute and convalescent COVID-19 were collected in the United States, Italy and Spain. From T cells, B-cell-depleted T cells, or PBMCs came the material, which was cDNA or gDNA.

In the original analysis: Quantification of nucleated cells was approximated via reference gene primer amplification. The repertoire was sequenced with immunoSEQ multiplex PCR; TCRdb's copy has only in-frame clones and lacks some. The V and J calls and clone size come from that table; D and trimming were worked out from the DNA. Of over 55,000 clones listed, more than 75% are singletons. The CDR3 is made up of 17 amino acids. Germline loops: CDR1 SGHRS, CDR2 YFSETQ. Trimming pared 2 bases from V and 2 bases from J, leaving 20 bases between. The chain uses TRBV5-1 and TRBJ2-7; possible D gene TRBD1, 6 bases. This TCR was recovered from a human donor in a cohort sampled during active COVID-19. The sample comprised peripheral blood. Here the CDR3 DNA reads TGCGCCAGCAGCTTAACGGACAGCATGATCGAACCCTACGAGCAGTACTTC. Translated, it gives CASSLTDSMIEPYEQYF. Drawing the rest from reference TRBV5-1 and TRBJ2-7, the complete variable domain is KAGVTQTPRYLIKTRGQQVTLSCSPISGHRSVSWYQQTPGQGLQFLFEYFSETQRNKGNFPGRFSGRQFSNSRSEMNVSTLELGDSALYLCASSLTDSMIEPYEQYFGPGTRLTVT.